This TCR beta chain derives from a study of PD-1 blockade in classical Hodgkin lymphoma. Notes on the study in general: At baseline, newly diagnosed patients reportedly showed less TCR diversity than healthy donors. The drivers behind the repertoire differences, possibly disease activity or prior therapy, remain undefined. It was CD4+ TCR diversity, not CD8+, that rose significantly by C4D1. Later analyses included only patients treated at least 1 year post-ASCT.

V lost 6 bases, J lost 3 bases, and 4 bases stayed unmatched. The CDR3 covers 14 residues. CDR1 is PRHDT, CDR2 FYEKMQ, per germline (reference sequence). Repertoires were generated with immunoSEQ multiplex PCR, while TCRdb's copy carries only in-frame clones and drops some. The profile shows around 100,000 clones, 90% of them singletons. Documented time point: cycle 4 day 1 (C4D1), after around six weeks of nivolumab. Each patient experienced a relapse that followed autologous stem cell transplantation, and brentuximab vedotin exposure varied. Worth noting for this clone: Its antigen is unknown.

This TCR derives from a human donor with classical Hodgkin lymphoma. The rearrangement links TRBV13 to TRBJ1-3; 8 bases agree with TRBD1. The starting material was peripheral blood mononuclear cells (PBMCs), obtained before the fourth cycle of nivolumab. The CDR3 region is CASREQGVGNTIYF. The CDR3, as DNA: TGTGCCAGCAGAGAACAGGGGGTTGGAAACACCATATATTTT.